Here is one TCR beta chain with its context. The antigen is unknown. Before the COVID-19 pandemic, during about 2011-2019, CD4+ T cells were taken from unexposed donors. The cells were cultured for under 13 days before CD4+ T cells were isolated. Here immunoSEQ multiplex PCR was the method, and the copy in TCRdb shows in-frame clones only, minus some. Here the sample spans 25,000 or so clones, more than 75% being singletons. The data originate from a study of CD4 T cells in relation to SARS-CoV-2 and coronaviruses. J lost 8 bases, V lost 3 bases, and 12 bases had no gene match. Germline V gives CDR1 MNHNS, CDR2 SASEGT. The CDR3 length is 15 residues. General study findings and limits: No crossreactivity against non-spike viral proteins was tested here.

The TCR comes from a human donor in good health. This chain joins TRBV6-1 and TRBJ1-2, with TRBD1 matching 7 bases. Sample: CD4+ T cells from PBMCs, cultured in vitro. Written as DNA, the CDR3 is TGTGCCAGCAGTGACCCCACCCCGGGACAGCTAGGCTACACCTTC. The encoded protein is CASSDPTPGQLGYTF.